The sequence of this T cell receptor beta chain was determined in a study of OX40 agonist ivuxolimab in advanced cancers. Overall study: Patients in dose escalation had liver, melanoma, kidney or head and neck cancers.

This CDR3 is built from 13 residues. Trimming removed 3 bases from V and 4 bases from J; junction bases left unmatched: 2. CDR1 and CDR2 (germline): SGHTA, FQGNSA. Measured with immunoSEQ multiplex PCR; TCRdb has only the in-frame clones, and not every one. The sample has 35,000 to 45,000 clones; roughly nine tenths are singletons. The rearrangement joins TRBV7-2 to TRBJ2-5, with 7 positions matching TRBD2. The TCR sequence derives from an adult with an advanced solid tumor such as melanoma, head and neck, liver or kidney cancer. Here the sequenced sample was CD4+ or CD8+ T cells sorted from blood, taken in a trial of the OX40 agonist ivuxolimab. The CDR3 is CASSFWGGETQYF. In DNA, the CDR3 is TGTGCCAGCAGCTTCTGGGGGGGAGAGACCCAGTACTTC. The full variable domain, in which reference TRBV7-2 and TRBJ2-5 provide the parts outside the CDR3, is GAGVSQSPSNKVTEKGKDVELRCDPISGHTALYWYRQSLGQGLEFLIYFQGNSAPDKSGLPSDRFSAERTGGSVSTLTIQRTQQEDSAVYLCASSFWGGETQYFGPGTRLLVL.